This entry features one T cell receptor beta chain sequence. The CDR3 is 18 amino acids. CDR1 and CDR2 (germline): SGHAT, FQNNGV. The V end was cut by 5 bases, the J end by 12 bases, with 32 bases between. Joint extraction of RNA and DNA used roughly 20-32 mg of bulk tissue that was unsorted. The sample comes from a study of tumor-infiltrating lymphocytes in primary liver carcinoma. The researchers produced TCR beta cDNA from about 510 ng total RNA with a constant-region primer. Each TCR beta library was derived from three nested multiplex PCR rounds that employed slightly modified ARM-PCR. For approximately 11 cycles apiece, the opening two PCR rounds ran with TRBV1-TRBV30 forward primers and a C-beta reverse primer. TCRdb processed the multiplex PCR reads anew with MiXCR; each CDR3 protein has one entry. The sample lists about 26,000 distinct CDR3 sequences; around 84% were seen once.

Material: liver tumor tissue from sampling region 3. Subset reported: tumor region T3, left-lateral pole. The receptor was isolated from a man aged 35 to 55 with primary liver carcinoma and hepatitis B virus infection. This chain connects TRBV11-2 to TRBJ2-4, with D perhaps matching TRBD2 (5 bases). Here the CDR3 DNA reads TGTGCCAGCAGCCCAACTAGGGCTTCCACGGTGGCCAAAAATAGTCAGTACTTC. It codes for CASSPTRASTVAKNSQYF. The full variable domain, with the rest looked up from reference TRBV11-2 and TRBJ2-4, is EAGVAQSPRYKIIEKRQSVAFWCNPISGHATLYWYQQILGQGPKLLIQFQNNGVVDDSQLPKDRFSAERLKGVDSTLKIQPAKLEDSAVYLCASSPTRASTVAKNSQYFGAGTRLSVL.